This T cell receptor (beta chain) was documented in a study of blood T cell repertoires in COVID-19. Germline V CDR1 and CDR2: MGHRA, YSYEKL. The CDR3 consists of 14 residues. The V and J ends lost 2 bases and 2 bases respectively, with 7 bases between them. This clone was recorded a few times. The method was immunoSEQ multiplex PCR; TCRdb's version includes in-frame clones alone and lacks a portion of them. This table has some 230,000 clones, about 80% appearing once. The clonotype originates from a woman in her 50s with acute or convalescent COVID-19. The V call is TRBV4-1, the J call TRBJ2-1, with D tentatively TRBD1 (5 bases). Sequencing input: peripheral blood. The CDR3 protein is CASSQRGTYNEQFF. In DNA form, the CDR3 reads TGCGCCAGCAGCCAAAGGGGCACCTACAATGAGCAGTTCTTC.